The 5 T cell receptor beta chains below come from one sample, sequenced in a study of cytomegalovirus exposure and HLA in healthy donors. The PCR contained 60 Vbeta and 13 Jbeta primers. The table came from immunoSEQ multiplex PCR; TCRdb's copy has only in-frame clones and leaves some out. The top ten hold around 4.1% of the sample, which has around 140,000 clones, 75% to 85% seen once. Sequenced sample: PBMCs. These receptors were collected from a man between 35 and 55 years old in good health and CMV-seronegative.

The chain couples TRBV5-4 to TRBJ2-5; TRBD1 matches at 7 bases. Germline trimming cut 4 bases from V and 5 bases from J; bases unmatched to any gene: 11. Germline assignment: CDR1 SGHNT and CDR2 YYREEE (reference sequence). The CDR3 covers 15 residues. Here the CDR3 DNA reads TGTGCCAGCAGCCCCTACCTCGGACAGGACGAGACCCAGTACTTC. This sequence encodes CASSPYLGQDETQYF.

The chain carries TRBV14 and TRBJ1-2; D remains unclear. The CDR3 runs 12 residues. V dropped 2 bases and J dropped 5 bases, with 6 bases sitting between them. Germline loops: CDR1 SGHDN, CDR2 FVKESK. In nucleotides, the CDR3 is TGTGCCAGCAGCCAATTCCGGTATGGCTACACCTTC. It translates to CASSQFRYGYTF.

The chain joins TRBV9 to TRBJ2-1; tentative D call: TRBD1 (7 bases). Trimming stripped 3 bases from V and 10 bases from J, with 11 bases between. Germline-derived CDR1 and CDR2 are SGDLS and YYNGEE. The CDR3 is 12 amino acids. Written as DNA, the CDR3 is TGTGCCAGCAGCGCTCAGGGGGGAGAGCAGTTCTTC. It yields the protein CASSAQGGEQFF.

The chain employs TRBV2 and TRBJ2-1; TRBD2 matches at 14 bases. Germline loops: CDR1 SNHLY, CDR2 FYNNEI. The CDR3 is 20 amino acids. V was clipped by 4 bases and J by 2 bases; unmatched bases: 13. CDR3 coding DNA: TGTGCCAGCAGTGGGACTAGCGGGGGGCCCCGGTTGTTACCCTACAATGAGCAGTTCTTC. This translates into CASSGTSGGPRLLPYNEQFF.

This clone was seen only once. The rearrangement links TRBV9 to TRBJ1-2; 7 nucleotides line up with TRBD1. V shed 1 base, J shed 4 bases, and the junction held 1 base outside the gene matches. The germline V gene has CDR1 SGDLS and CDR2 YYNGEE. The CDR3 has 13 residues. In DNA, the CDR3 is TGTGCCAGCAGCGTACAGGGGGGCTATGGCTACACCTTC. It codes for CASSVQGGYGYTF.